The 26 T cell receptor beta chains reported below all come from one sample, sequenced in a study of shared clonotypes between healthy human individuals (TCRdb year 2020). To prepare the library, the immunoSEQ multiplex PCR assay was applied. The table was pulled from immuneACCESS by TCRdb, which kept in-frame rearrangements only. Such tables lose some clones; where checked, under half of the loss comes from unresolved V genes, and the rest has no known cause. The sample table contains a few hundred thousand clones; only one count was recorded for approximately 97% of them. In total, the top ten clones hold about 0.06% of the sample. Sequenced sample: naive CD4+ T cells sorted from blood. The cell subset or site label, as the study defines it: CD45RA+ positively selected. These receptors were collected from a woman aged 30 to 39 in good health.

This clone occurred once. The chain couples TRBV28 to TRBJ1-2; 10 bases are a match to TRBD1. This CDR3 has 16 amino acids. The germline V gene has CDR1 MDHEN and CDR2 SYDVKM. Losses at the gene ends were 4 bases for V and 8 bases for J; bases not matched to a gene: 13. Here the CDR3 reads CASSSPGTGVRLGYTF. CDR3 sequence (DNA): TGTGCCAGCAGTTCTCCCGGGACAGGGGTGAGGTTGGGCTACACCTTC.

This clone was recorded once. The genes are TRBV18 and TRBJ2-3; 9 nucleotides line up with TRBD2. The germline CDR1 and CDR2 sequences are KGHSH and LQKENI. The J segment lost 0 bases and the V segment lost 0 bases, leaving 7 bases of the junction unmatched. The CDR3 contains 18 residues. In DNA, the CDR3 is TGTGCCAGCTCACCACCCCGGCTAGCGGGGACTAGCACAGATACGCAGTATTTT. It yields the protein CASSPPRLAGTSTDTQYF.

This clone came up once. The V gene is TRBV25-1, the J gene TRBJ2-7; D possibly corresponds to TRBD1 (5 bases). Germline CDR1 reads MGHDK; CDR2 reads SYGVNS. The CDR3 has 13 residues. The V and J ends lost 9 bases and 5 bases respectively, with 17 bases between them. CDR3 residues: CARPRRQGNEQYF. CDR3 sequence (DNA): TGTGCCAGGCCCAGGCGGCAGGGAAACGAGCAGTACTTC.

This clone was counted a single time. Here the CDR3 reads CASSVTSGHYNYGYTF. The CDR3 bases are TGTGCCAGCAGCGTCACTTCGGGACATTATAACTATGGCTACACCTTC. This sequence joins TRBV5-6 and TRBJ1-2, with D perhaps matching TRBD1 (6 bases). There are 16 residues in the CDR3. Looked up from germline, CDR1 is SGHDT and CDR2 is YYEEEE. V was pared by 4 bases and J by 1 base, with 17 bases between.

The rearrangement joins TRBV9 to TRBJ2-1, with TRBD2 identical over 7 bases. The J segment lost 8 bases and the V segment lost 3 bases, leaving 14 bases of the junction unmatched. From germline, CDR1 is SGDLS and CDR2 YYNGEE. This CDR3 is built from 16 residues. The CDR3 bases are TGTGCCAGCAGCGCAGGGCGGCGGGAGTGGGTCTATGAGCAGTTCTTC. This gives the protein CASSAGRREWVYEQFF.

The chain employs TRBV18 and TRBJ1-1; the D is unclear. The length of the CDR3 is 14 residues. Trimming removed 6 bases at V and 1 base at J, with 12 bases between. Germline V gene data show CDR1 as KGHSH and CDR2 as LQKENI. CDR3 sequence (DNA): TGTGCCAGCTCCTCAGCTCCTACGAACACTGAAGCTTTCTTT. Amino acid sequence: CASSSAPTNTEAFF.

The chain joins TRBV5-1 to TRBJ2-7; no clear D. Germline V gives CDR1 SGHRS, CDR2 YFSETQ. The CDR3 loop spans 12 amino acids. Trimming took off 0 bases at V and 6 bases at J, with 7 bases between the two ends. The CDR3 nucleotides read TGCGCCAGCAGCTTGGTTGGGGTCGAGCAGTACTTC. Amino acid sequence: CASSLVGVEQYF.

This chain uses TRBV5-1 with TRBJ2-7, with D unclear. The V and J ends lost 4 bases and 2 bases respectively, with 10 bases between them. The CDR3 covers 13 residues. CDR1 and CDR2 from the germline V gene are SGHRS and YFSETQ. CDR3 amino acids: CASSRSLAYEQYF. The CDR3, as DNA: TGCGCCAGCAGCCGGAGCCTAGCCTACGAGCAGTACTTC.

The chain employs TRBV28 and TRBJ1-2; possible D gene TRBD1, 6 bases. Trimming took off 6 bases at V and 7 bases at J, with 15 bases between the two ends. The CDR3 spans 13 residues. Germline loops: CDR1 MDHEN, CDR2 SYDVKM. The CDR3 DNA reads TGTGCCAGCAGGGGGACGACAGGTCGTGGCTACACCTTC. This translates into CASRGTTGRGYTF.

The CDR3 DNA sequence: TGTGCCAGCAGCGTGATAGCGGGAGGGATGAATGAGCAGTTCTTC. The encoded protein is CASSVIAGGMNEQFF. V and J are TRBV9 and TRBJ2-1; 11 bases are a match to TRBD2. CDR3 size: 15 residues. V lost 2 bases to trimming and J lost 7 bases; unmatched junction nucleotides: 5. The germline CDR1 and CDR2 sequences are SGDLS and YYNGEE.

The chain combines TRBV7-3 with TRBJ2-2, with a weak D call TRBD1 (6 bases). Germline values: CDR1 SGHTA, CDR2 FQGTGA. Trimming removed 4 bases at V and 5 bases at J, with 20 bases between. The CDR3 extends over 17 amino acids. DNA of the CDR3: TGTGCCAGCAGCTCCCCCAAGGGGGACCCGGAAACCGGGGAGCTGTTTTTT. It specifies CASSSPKGDPETGELFF.

The chain links TRBV5-1 to TRBJ2-5; TRBD2 matches 13 bases. The J call is in doubt because the DNA end fits TRBJ2-7 better. The germline CDR1 and CDR2 sequences are SGHRS and YFSETQ. This CDR3 comprises 16 residues. Written as DNA, the CDR3 is TGCGCCAGCAGCCTGGGGACTAGCGGGGTCTCCTACGAGCAGTACTTC. The encoded protein is CASSLGTSGVSYEQYF.

Details on this clone: The same CDR3 is also encoded by other DNA sequences in this sample. V and J are TRBV2 and TRBJ1-5; 8 bases fit TRBD1. V shed 6 bases, J shed 5 bases, and the junction held 3 bases outside the gene matches. Germline V gives CDR1 SNHLY, CDR2 FYNNEI. The CDR3 length is 13 residues. CDR3 sequence: CASSGQGHQPQHF. The CDR3 DNA reads TGTGCCAGCAGCGGACAGGGCCATCAGCCCCAGCATTTT. The whole variable domain, remainder taken from reference TRBV2 and TRBJ1-5, is EPEVTQTPSHQVTQMGQEVILRCVPISNHLYFYWYRQILGQKVEFLVSFYNNEISEKSEIFDDQFSVERPDGSNFTLKIRSTKLEDSAMYFCASSGQGHQPQHFGDGTRLSIL.

The V gene is TRBV12-5, the J gene TRBJ2-5; tentative D call: TRBD1 (5 bases). Germline lookup yields CDR1 LGHNT and CDR2 FRNRAP. V was shortened by 1 base and J by 5 bases, with 14 bases between the two germline ends. This CDR3 is 15 amino acids long. CDR3 nucleotides: TGTGCTAGTGGTTTGGGTCAGGGTGATCCGGAGACCCAGTACTTC. Translated: CASGLGQGDPETQYF.

V gene TRBV19 combines with J gene TRBJ1-2; D not certain. Germline V CDR1 and CDR2: LNHDA, SQIVND (reference sequence). Trimming took off 6 bases at V and 8 bases at J, with 16 bases between the two ends. The CDR3 covers 13 residues. The CDR3 loop is CASRKPARGGYTF. CDR3 DNA sequence: TGTGCCAGTAGAAAACCTGCCCGGGGAGGCTACACCTTC.

The V and J genes are TRBV10-3 and TRBJ1-6; 7 bases map to TRBD1. The germline CDR1 and CDR2 sequences are ENHRY and SYGVKD. The length of the CDR3 is 14 residues. Losses at the gene ends were 7 bases for V and 8 bases for J; bases not matched to a gene: 8. CDR3 sequence reads: CAIKRGTEDSPLHF. The CDR3 coding sequence is TGTGCCATCAAGCGAGGGACAGAAGATTCACCCCTCCACTTT.

The V and J genes are TRBV10-3 and TRBJ2-7; D possibly matches TRBD1 or TRBD2 (6 bases each). V lost 11 bases to trimming and J lost 5 bases, with 19 bases between them. The CDR3 has 13 amino acids. CDR1 ENHRY and CDR2 SYGVKD come from the germline V gene. CDR3 in amino acids: CASTGALVDEQYF. CDR3 DNA: TGTGCCTCGACGGGGGCCCTAGTCGACGAGCAGTACTTC.

Only one count was recorded for this clone. The J gene is TRBJ2-5, the V gene TRBV4-2; TRBD2 aligns across 10 bases. CDR3 length equals 16 residues. With V trimmed by 0 bases and J by 0 bases, 1 base remained unmatched. The germline CDR1 and CDR2 sequences are LGHNA and YNFKEQ. The CDR3 DNA reads as TGTGCCAGCAGCCAAGAACTAGCGGGATACCAAGAGACCCAGTACTTC. Translation: CASSQELAGYQETQYF.

The V call is TRBV28, the J call TRBJ1-1; D is undetermined. CDR3 size: 12 residues. In germline, CDR1 is MDHEN, CDR2 SYDVKM. Deletions cut 2 bases from V and 5 bases from J, with 6 bases between. This chain's CDR3 is CASSLTRTEAFF. In DNA form, the CDR3 reads TGTGCCAGCAGTTTAACACGGACTGAAGCTTTCTTT.

The chain joins TRBV7-9 to TRBJ2-2, with TRBD2 matching over 7 bases. Trimming at V came to 2 bases and at J to 6 bases, leaving 9 bases not matched to a gene. The germline V gene has CDR1 SEHNR and CDR2 FQNEAQ (reference sequence). This CDR3 contains 16 residues. The CDR3 DNA reads as TGTGCCAGCAGCTTATTAGGACTAGTGGGTGCCGGGGAGCTGTTTTTT. It is translated as CASSLLGLVGAGELFF.

This chain uses TRBV6-5 with TRBJ2-1; 9 bases align to TRBD2. Germline values: CDR1 MNHEY, CDR2 SVGAGI. The CDR3 covers 15 residues. The V and J ends lost 2 bases and 9 bases, in that order; junction bases with no gene match: 8. CDR3 DNA: TGTGCCAGCAGTTACGGGACTAGCCCCGTCGGTGAGCAGTTCTTC. Translation: CASSYGTSPVGEQFF.

The CDR3 spells CASSNQGPHNEQFF. CDR3 in DNA: TGTGCCAGCAGCAACCAGGGGCCCCACAATGAGCAGTTCTTC. This chain joins TRBV6-5 and TRBJ2-1, with D possibly being TRBD1 (6 bases). CDR3 length equals 14 residues. Germline CDR1 reads MNHEY; CDR2 reads SVGAGI. V gave up 6 bases and J gave up 5 bases, with 14 bases separating them.

The rearrangement joins TRBV2 to TRBJ2-3; the D gene is possibly TRBD2 (5 bases). This CDR3 is 13 amino acids long. Germline CDR1 reads SNHLY; CDR2 reads FYNNEI. Between the trimmed V and J ends, which lost 1 base and 4 bases, there was a span of 6 bases. CDR3 region: CASSEVLADTQYF. The CDR3 DNA follows: TGTGCCAGCAGTGAAGTACTAGCAGATACGCAGTATTTT.

The chain joins TRBV19 to TRBJ1-5; no definite D call. The ends were cut back, 5 bases at V and 4 bases at J, with 9 bases in the middle. The CDR3 is made up of 13 amino acids. CDR1 is LNHDA, CDR2 SQIVND, per germline (reference sequence). As DNA, the CDR3 is TGTGCCAGTAGTTGGTCCGAAAATCAGCCCCAGCATTTT. It yields the protein CASSWSENQPQHF. The full variable domain, in which reference TRBV19 and TRBJ1-5 provide the parts outside the CDR3, is DGGITQSPKYLFRKEGQNVTLSCEQNLNHDAMYWYRQDPGQGLRLIYYSQIVNDFQKGDIAEGYSVSREKKESFPLTVTSAQKNPTAFYLCASSWSENQPQHFGDGTRLSIL.

This chain links TRBV4-1 with TRBJ2-5; the match to TRBD2 covers 14 bases. The DNA end is more similar to TRBJ2-7, so the J call may be wrong. This CDR3 has 20 residues. Germline values: CDR1 MGHRA, CDR2 YSYEKL. Here the CDR3 reads CASSQDPGLAGGWGPYEQYF. CDR3 in DNA: TGCGCCAGCAGCCAAGACCCCGGACTAGCGGGAGGCTGGGGACCCTACGAGCAGTACTTC.

The chain links TRBV7-9 to TRBJ1-3; the match to TRBD1 covers 7 bases. Losses at the gene ends were 5 bases for V and 3 bases for J; bases not matched to a gene: 13. CDR3 length: 17 amino acids. Germline CDR1 is SEHNR and CDR2 is FQNEAQ (reference sequence). Written as DNA, the CDR3 is TGTGCCAGCAGCAGCTTAGGGGCCAGGGGGAGTGGAAACACCATATATTTT. It translates to CASSSLGARGSGNTIYF.